This TCR beta chain is from a study of T cell responses to AZD1222 COVID-19 vaccine. Generated by immunoSEQ multiplex PCR, the TCRdb table keeps only in-frame clones and is missing some. The repertoire includes 130,000 to 150,000 clones, approximately 89% of them detected once, and around 1.7% sits in the top ten. Trimming at V came to 0 bases and at J to 4 bases, leaving 3 bases not matched to a gene. The CDR3 totals 16 residues. Germline lookup yields CDR1 GTSNPN and CDR2 SVGIG (reference sequence). On this clone: Its antigen remains unidentified.

Findings of the study overall: Vaccine-associated CD4 TCRs spanned spike, dominant at 160-218 and 743-854. Donor demographics were predominantly white British with a female majority; clonal diversity may be underestimated. Repertoire samples came only from after the peak T cell response.

The source material was peripheral blood, sampled 28 days after the second AZD1222 dose. This TCR was sampled from an adult who received the AZD1222 COVID-19 vaccine. The chain is built from TRBV30 and TRBJ2-5; 15 bases align to TRBD2. The DNA for the CDR3 is TGTGCCTGGAGTGTAGGGGGACTAGCGGGAGGAGAGACCCAGTACTTC. This sequence encodes CAWSVGGLAGGETQYF.